This TCR beta chain was sequenced during a study of blood T cell repertoires in COVID-19. Study overall: The United States, Italy and Spain provided the acute and convalescent COVID-19 samples. T cells, B-cell-depleted T cells, or PBMCs provided the cDNA or gDNA that served as material.

CDR1 and CDR2 from the germline V gene are SQVTM and ANQGSEA. The CDR3 spans 14 residues. V was pared by 1 base and J by 0 bases, with 9 bases between. In the original processing: Scientists estimated how many nucleated cells there were by amplifying reference gene primers. TCRdb keeps only in-frame clones here, not all; method: immunoSEQ multiplex PCR. V and J calls plus clone size are reproduced from that table; the DNA served to infer D and trimming. The data contain about 120,000 clones, over 75% of them singletons. This chain joins TRBV29-1 and TRBJ1-1; no clear D. Source material: peripheral blood. The origin of this receptor is a man in his sixties with acute or convalescent COVID-19. The CDR3 DNA reads TGCAGCGTTGAAGTTAGGCAGGTGAACACTGAAGCTTTCTTT. Its protein is CSVEVRQVNTEAFF.